A selection of T cell receptor beta chains follows, all from one sample in a study of blood T cell repertoires in COVID-19. TCRdb's table, derived via immunoSEQ multiplex PCR, lists solely in-frame clones and lacks some. The data contain approximately 500,000 clones, about 91% of them seen just once; the ten biggest clones take up roughly 0.9%. Specimen: peripheral blood. The receptor set was obtained from a man aged 18 to 30 with COVID-19, enrolled during active disease. Both conserved end residues are part of each CDR3. Each record gives: clone size, V gene, J gene, D gene, CDR3 protein, CDR3 DNA. The D gene is left open where the match is weak. Size values are once, few and many counts, or a class for expanded clones, and some rows have none.

once	TRBV2	TRBJ2-5	TRBD1	CASSTLGQREETQYF	TGTGCCAGCAGCACCCTGGGACAGAGAGAAGAGACCCAGTACTTC
.	TRBV6-6	TRBJ2-3	.	CASRYSGNADTQYF	TGTGCCAGCAGATATAGCGGAAACGCAGATACGCAGTATTTT
.	TRBV11-2	TRBJ2-7	TRBD1	CASSGDSPYEQYF	TGTGCCAGCAGCGGGGACAGCCCCTACGAGCAGTACTTC
.	TRBV3-1/TRBV3-2	TRBJ2-1	TRBD2	CASSPRGSGRIEQFF	TGTGCCAGCAGCCCCCGGGGTAGCGGGAGGATTGAGCAGTTCTTC
.	TRBV7-9	TRBJ2-3	.	CASSLAGQDTQYF	TGTGCCAGCAGCTTAGCGGGACAAGATACGCAGTATTTT
.	TRBV5-6	TRBJ2-7	TRBD1	CASSSDRGVSDYEQYF	TGTGCCAGCAGCTCGGACAGGGGGGTTAGTGACTACGAGCAGTACTTC
.	TRBV19	TRBJ1-1	.	CASSTVTGTTEAFF	TGTGCCAGTAGTACTGTGACAGGTACCACTGAAGCTTTCTTT
.	TRBV9	TRBJ2-3	.	CASSVLGDRGGTDTQYF	TGTGCCAGCAGCGTACTCGGAGACAGGGGAGGGACAGATACGCAGTATTTT
.	TRBV27	TRBJ1-1	.	CASSLRGGATEAFF	TGTGCCAGCAGTTTAAGGGGGGGTGCAACTGAAGCTTTCTTT
.	TRBV6-4	TRBJ1-2	TRBD1	CASSDVGGQGLGGYTF	TGTGCCAGCAGTGACGTAGGGGGACAGGGGCTGGGAGGCTACACCTTC
.	TRBV7-3	TRBJ2-2	.	CASSLTGGVGGTGELFF	TGTGCCAGCAGCTTAACCGGCGGGGTCGGGGGCACCGGGGAGCTGTTTTTT
once	TRBV6-5	TRBJ1-1	TRBD1	CASSLIRGRGTEAFF	TGTGCCAGCAGTCTGATTAGGGGGCGCGGTACTGAAGCTTTCTTT
.	TRBV7-2	TRBJ1-1	.	CASSLHSGTTYTEAFF	TGTGCCAGCAGCTTACATTCCGGGACAACCTACACTGAAGCTTTCTTT
once	TRBV7-9	TRBJ2-7	.	CASSLEVRSYEQYF	TGTGCCAGCAGCTTAGAAGTCCGGTCCTACGAGCAGTACTTC
.	TRBV11-2	TRBJ2-7	TRBD1	CASSQSGQGGEQYF	TGTGCCAGCAGCCAATCGGGACAGGGAGGCGAGCAGTACTTC
.	TRBV3-1/TRBV3-2	TRBJ2-1	TRBD2	CASSLQGLAGNEQFF	TGTGCCAGCAGCCTCCAAGGCTTAGCGGGGAATGAGCAGTTCTTC
.	TRBV27	TRBJ2-1	TRBD1	CASRPTGDGEQFF	TGTGCCAGCAGGCCGACAGGGGACGGTGAGCAGTTCTTC
.	TRBV5-1	TRBJ2-3	.	CASSLSTADTQYF	TGCGCCAGCAGCTTGTCCACTGCAGATACGCAGTATTTT
once	TRBV7-8	TRBJ1-2	.	CASSFGGIVDGYTF	TGTGCCAGCAGCTTTGGGGGGATAGTGGATGGCTACACCTTC
.	TRBV4-1	TRBJ1-6	.	CASRRGGMSGSYNSPLHF	TGCGCCAGCAGGAGAGGAGGGATGAGTGGCTCCTATAATTCACCCCTCCACTTT
.	TRBV7-3	TRBJ1-2	.	CASSLNNGQGQGYTF	TGTGCCAGCAGCTTAAACAACGGGCAGGGGCAAGGCTACACCTTC
.	TRBV5-4	TRBJ1-1	.	CASSPGGYTEAFF	TGTGCCAGCAGCCCGGGGGGGTACACTGAAGCTTTCTTT
few	TRBV15	TRBJ1-2	TRBD1	CATSFSTGGDNYGYTF	TGTGCCACCAGCTTCTCGACAGGGGGCGATAACTATGGCTACACCTTC
.	TRBV19	TRBJ1-6	.	CASSDRGSYNSPLHF	TGTGCCAGTAGTGACCGGGGGTCCTATAATTCACCCCTCCACTTT
.	TRBV12-3/TRBV12-4	TRBJ1-1	.	CASRTRDLEAFF	TGTGCCAGCCGAACCCGGGACTTAGAAGCTTTCTTT
.	TRBV2	TRBJ1-2	TRBD1	CASSGGTGGRGYTF	TGTGCCAGCAGTGGGGGGACAGGGGGCCGTGGCTACACCTTC
.	TRBV5-1	TRBJ2-1	TRBD2	CASTPPGLAGYNEQFF	TGCGCCAGCACCCCCCCGGGACTAGCGGGCTACAATGAGCAGTTCTTC
.	TRBV19	TRBJ1-1	TRBD1	CASRKADRVLTEAFF	TGTGCCAGTAGAAAAGCGGACAGGGTATTGACTGAAGCTTTCTTT
.	TRBV10-3	TRBJ1-2	TRBD1	CAISEDRASYGYTF	TGTGCCATCAGTGAGGACAGGGCTTCCTATGGCTACACCTTC
.	TRBV21-1	TRBJ2-1	.	CASSMIREFSRFSYNEQFF	TGTGCCAGCAGCATGATTCGGGAGTTCTCCCGGTTTTCGTACAATGAGCAGTTCTTC
.	TRBV7-9	TRBJ2-3	TRBD1	CASSPLLATDRQTADTQYF	TGTGCCAGCAGCCCCCTCCTCGCCACGGACAGGCAAACAGCAGATACGCAGTATTTT
.	TRBV11-3	TRBJ2-1	.	CASSLEAGDGDEQFF	TGTGCCAGCAGCTTAGAGGCAGGAGACGGGGATGAGCAGTTCTTC
.	TRBV2	TRBJ2-3	.	CASSETWTSTDTQYF	TGTGCCAGCAGTGAAACCTGGACTAGCACAGATACGCAGTATTTT
.	TRBV27	TRBJ2-7	.	CASSHAGQPYEQYF	TGTGCCAGCAGTCACGCGGGGCAACCCTACGAGCAGTACTTC
.	TRBV2	TRBJ2-7	TRBD1	CASSQGVLTYEQYF	TGTGCCAGCAGTCAGGGGGTCCTTACCTACGAGCAGTACTTC
.	TRBV27	TRBJ2-2	TRBD1	CASSLTGRLELFF	TGTGCCAGCAGTCTGACAGGGCGTTTGGAGCTGTTTTTT
.	TRBV5-8	TRBJ2-5	.	CASSFWETQETQYF	TGTGCCAGCAGCTTTTGGGAGACCCAAGAGACCCAGTACTTC
.	TRBV2	TRBJ2-3	.	CASSEPDGSSRFLTDTQYF	TGTGCCAGCAGCGAACCCGACGGTTCTAGCCGCTTCCTCACAGATACGCAGTATTTT
.	TRBV19	TRBJ1-3	TRBD1	CASSIGTALSGNTIYF	TGTGCCAGTAGTATCGGGACAGCTCTCTCTGGAAACACCATATATTTT
once	TRBV25-1	TRBJ2-1	TRBD2	CASSGMGGLAGMNEQFF	TGTGCCAGCAGCGGGATGGGGGGGCTAGCGGGGATGAATGAGCAGTTCTTC
.	TRBV12-3/TRBV12-4	TRBJ2-7	.	CASSPGNEQYF	TGTGCCAGCAGCCCAGGGAACGAGCAGTACTTC
.	TRBV24-1	TRBJ2-5	.	CATSDLQGFQETQYF	TGTGCCACCAGTGATTTGCAGGGGTTCCAAGAGACCCAGTACTTC
once	TRBV7-9	TRBJ2-3	.	CASSASRAGRTDTQYF	TGTGCCAGCAGCGCCAGTCGGGCAGGGCGCACAGATACGCAGTATTTT
.	TRBV4-1	TRBJ2-7	.	CASSQVMGGHYEQYF	TGCGCCAGCAGCCAAGTTATGGGGGGGCACTACGAGCAGTACTTC
.	TRBV3-1/TRBV3-2	TRBJ1-1	.	CASSLSFRVSGTEAFF	TGTGCCAGCAGCTTGAGCTTTCGGGTTTCAGGGACTGAAGCTTTCTTT
.	TRBV9	TRBJ2-1	TRBD2	CASTPGGFYNEQFF	TGTGCCAGCACCCCGGGAGGCTTCTACAATGAGCAGTTCTTC
.	TRBV6-5	TRBJ2-1	.	CASSYSNRGYNEQFF	TGTGCCAGCAGTTACTCGAATCGCGGTTACAATGAGCAGTTCTTC
.	TRBV25-1	TRBJ2-3	TRBD2	CASSEAGAAGGSTDTQYF	TGTGCCAGCAGTGAGGCCGGCGCGGCGGGAGGGAGCACAGATACGCAGTATTTT
.	TRBV15	TRBJ2-2	.	CATSSRARGTGELFF	TGTGCCACCAGCAGCCGGGCCCGAGGGACCGGGGAGCTGTTTTTT
.	TRBV5-5	TRBJ1-1	.	CASSLVSGGKGAFF	TGTGCCAGCAGCTTGGTCTCTGGGGGCAAGGGAGCTTTCTTT
.	TRBV2	TRBJ1-4	.	CASSEASRGAGEKLFF	TGTGCCAGCAGTGAAGCCAGCAGGGGCGCAGGTGAAAAACTGTTTTTT
few	TRBV19	TRBJ1-5	.	CASSPGVGRSNQPQHF	TGTGCCAGTAGTCCAGGGGTCGGGCGTAGCAATCAGCCCCAGCATTTT
.	TRBV27	TRBJ2-3	TRBD2	CASIAGLSAGGSDTQYF	TGTGCCAGCATCGCAGGCCTTTCCGCGGGGGGTTCAGATACGCAGTATTTT